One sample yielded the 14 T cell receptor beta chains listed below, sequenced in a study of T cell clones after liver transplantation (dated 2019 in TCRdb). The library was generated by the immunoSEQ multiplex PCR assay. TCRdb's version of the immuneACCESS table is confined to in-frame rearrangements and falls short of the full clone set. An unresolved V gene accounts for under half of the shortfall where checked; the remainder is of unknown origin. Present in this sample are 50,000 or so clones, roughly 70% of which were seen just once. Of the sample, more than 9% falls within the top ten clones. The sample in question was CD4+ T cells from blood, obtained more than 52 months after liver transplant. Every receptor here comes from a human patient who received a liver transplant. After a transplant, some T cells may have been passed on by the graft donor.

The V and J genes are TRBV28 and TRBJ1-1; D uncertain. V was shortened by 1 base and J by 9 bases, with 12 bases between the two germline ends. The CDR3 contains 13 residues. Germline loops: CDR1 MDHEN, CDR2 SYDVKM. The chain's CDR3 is CASSLLPHHKAFF. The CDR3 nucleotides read TGTGCCAGCAGTTTATTGCCCCATCATAAAGCTTTCTTT.

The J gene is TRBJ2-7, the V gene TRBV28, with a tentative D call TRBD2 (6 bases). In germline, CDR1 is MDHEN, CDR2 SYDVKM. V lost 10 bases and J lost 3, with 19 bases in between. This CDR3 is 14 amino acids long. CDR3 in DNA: TGTGCCACGTATAGAGGAGGGGTGGACTACGAGCAGTACTTC. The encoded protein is CATYRGGVDYEQYF.

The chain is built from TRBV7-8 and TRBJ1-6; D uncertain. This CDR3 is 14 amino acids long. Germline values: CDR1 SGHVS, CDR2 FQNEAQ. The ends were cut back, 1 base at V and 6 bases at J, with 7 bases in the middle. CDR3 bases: TGTGCCAGCAGCTTAGAGCTTTCTAATTCACCCCTCCACTTT. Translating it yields CASSLELSNSPLHF. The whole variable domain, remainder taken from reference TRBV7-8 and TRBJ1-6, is GAGVSQSPRYKVAKRGQDVALRCDPISGHVSLFWYQQALGQGPEFLTYFQNEAQLDKSGLPSDRFFAERPEGSVSTLKIQRTQQEDSAVYLCASSLELSNSPLHFGNGTRLTVT.

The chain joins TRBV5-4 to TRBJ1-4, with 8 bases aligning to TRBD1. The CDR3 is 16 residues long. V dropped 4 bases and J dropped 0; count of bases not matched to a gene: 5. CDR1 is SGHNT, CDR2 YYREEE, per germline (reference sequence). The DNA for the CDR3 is TGTGCCAGCAGCGAGACAGGGGATGCAACTAATGAAAAACTGTTTTTT. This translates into CASSETGDATNEKLFF.

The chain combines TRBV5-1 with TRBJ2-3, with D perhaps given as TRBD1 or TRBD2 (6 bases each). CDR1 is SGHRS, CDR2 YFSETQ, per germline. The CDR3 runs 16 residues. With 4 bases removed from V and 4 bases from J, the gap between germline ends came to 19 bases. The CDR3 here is CASSLTWGARADTQYF. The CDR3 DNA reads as TGCGCCAGCAGCCTAACGTGGGGGGCTAGGGCAGATACGCAGTATTTT. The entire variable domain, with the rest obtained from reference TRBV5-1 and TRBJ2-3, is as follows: KAGVTQTPRYLIKTRGQQVTLSCSPISGHRSVSWYQQTPGQGLQFLFEYFSETQRNKGNFPGRFSGRQFSNSRSEMNVSTLELGDSALYLCASSLTWGARADTQYFGPGTRLTVL.

CDR3 DNA: TGTGCCAGCAGTTTAATGGACAGACAGTACTTC. Amino acid sequence: CASSLMDRQYF. The chain has TRBV28 and TRBJ2-4, with D possibly matching TRBD1 (6 bases). Germline V gene data show CDR1 as MDHEN and CDR2 as SYDVKM. This CDR3 spans 11 amino acids. Trimming stripped 2 bases from V and 13 bases from J, with 9 bases between.

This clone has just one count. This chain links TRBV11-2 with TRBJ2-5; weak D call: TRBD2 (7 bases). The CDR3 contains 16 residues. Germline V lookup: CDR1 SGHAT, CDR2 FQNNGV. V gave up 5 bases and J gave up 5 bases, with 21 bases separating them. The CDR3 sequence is CASSPLRGRLGETQYF. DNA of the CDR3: TGTGCCAGCAGCCCATTGCGGGGGCGGCTCGGGGAGACCCAGTACTTC.

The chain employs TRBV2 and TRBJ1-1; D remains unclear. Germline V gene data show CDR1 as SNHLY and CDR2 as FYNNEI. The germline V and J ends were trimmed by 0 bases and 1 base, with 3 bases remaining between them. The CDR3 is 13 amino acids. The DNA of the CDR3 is TGTGCCAGCAGTGAAGCGGAGAACACTGAAGCTTTCTTT. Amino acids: CASSEAENTEAFF.

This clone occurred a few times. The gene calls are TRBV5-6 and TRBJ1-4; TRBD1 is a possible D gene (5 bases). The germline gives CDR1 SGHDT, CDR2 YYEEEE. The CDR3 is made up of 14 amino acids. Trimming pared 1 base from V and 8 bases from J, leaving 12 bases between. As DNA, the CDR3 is TGTGCCAGCAGCTTGTTAGGGGTAGGGGAAAAACTGTTTTTT. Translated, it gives CASSLLGVGEKLFF.

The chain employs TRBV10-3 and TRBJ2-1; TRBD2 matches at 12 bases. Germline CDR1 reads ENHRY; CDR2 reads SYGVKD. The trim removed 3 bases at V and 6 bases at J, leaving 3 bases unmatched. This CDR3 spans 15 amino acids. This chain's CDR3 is CAISDSSGGANEQFF. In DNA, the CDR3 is TGTGCCATCAGTGATTCTAGCGGGGGGGCCAATGAGCAGTTCTTC.

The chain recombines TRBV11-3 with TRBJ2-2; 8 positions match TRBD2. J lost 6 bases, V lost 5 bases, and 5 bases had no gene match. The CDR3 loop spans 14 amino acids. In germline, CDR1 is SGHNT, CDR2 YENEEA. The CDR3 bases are TGTGCCAGCAGCCCTGGGACTAGAGCCGGGGAGCTGTTTTTT. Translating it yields CASSPGTRAGELFF.

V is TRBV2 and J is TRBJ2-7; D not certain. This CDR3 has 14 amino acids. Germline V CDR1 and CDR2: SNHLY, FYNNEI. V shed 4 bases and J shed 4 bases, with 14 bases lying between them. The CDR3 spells CASSVLDVGYEQYF. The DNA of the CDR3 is TGTGCCAGCAGTGTGTTAGATGTGGGATACGAGCAGTACTTC.

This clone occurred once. This CDR3 reads CASSFTGDTEAFF. CDR3 bases: TGTGCCAGCAGCTTCACGGGGGACACTGAAGCTTTCTTT. The rearrangement links TRBV7-9 to TRBJ1-1; D is perhaps TRBD1 (5 bases). This CDR3 has 13 amino acids. V shed 3 bases and J shed 3 bases, with 8 bases lying between them. Germline-derived CDR1 and CDR2 are SEHNR and FQNEAQ (reference sequence).

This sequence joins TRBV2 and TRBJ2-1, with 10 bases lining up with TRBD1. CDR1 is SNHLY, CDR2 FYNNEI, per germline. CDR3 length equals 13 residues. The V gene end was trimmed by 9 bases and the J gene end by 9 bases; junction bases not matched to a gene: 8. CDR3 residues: CARGTGVGGEQFF. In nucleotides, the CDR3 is TGTGCCAGGGGGACAGGGGTAGGGGGTGAGCAGTTCTTC.